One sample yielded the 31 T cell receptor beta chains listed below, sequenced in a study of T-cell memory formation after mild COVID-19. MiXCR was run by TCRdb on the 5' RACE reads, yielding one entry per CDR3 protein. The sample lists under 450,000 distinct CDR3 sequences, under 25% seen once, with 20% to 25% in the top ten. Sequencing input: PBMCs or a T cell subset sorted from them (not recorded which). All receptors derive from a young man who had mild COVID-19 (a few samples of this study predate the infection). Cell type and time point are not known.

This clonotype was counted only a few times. CDR3 in DNA: TGCGCCAGCAGCTTGGCCGGCAGTGGCTGGGAGCCCCAGCATTTT. It specifies CASSLAGSGWEPQHF. The chain links TRBV5-1 to TRBJ1-5; no clear D gene. Per germline, CDR1 SGHRS and CDR2 YFSETQ. The CDR3 runs 15 residues. The V end was cut by 0 bases, the J end by 8 bases, with 15 bases between.

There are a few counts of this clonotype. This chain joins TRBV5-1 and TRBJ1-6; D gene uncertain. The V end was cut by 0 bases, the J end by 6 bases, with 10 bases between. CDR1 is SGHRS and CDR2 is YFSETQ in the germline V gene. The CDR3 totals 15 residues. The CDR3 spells CASSLVPGSNSPLHF. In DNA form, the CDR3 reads TGCGCCAGCAGCTTGGTACCGGGGAGTAATTCACCCCTCCACTTT.

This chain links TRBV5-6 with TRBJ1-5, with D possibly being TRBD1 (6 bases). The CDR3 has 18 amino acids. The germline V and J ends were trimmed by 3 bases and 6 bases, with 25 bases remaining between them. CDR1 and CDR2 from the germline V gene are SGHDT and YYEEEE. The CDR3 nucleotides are TGTGCCAGCAGCTGGTCCGGGACATGGAATGTGGTGAGTCAGCCCCAGCATTTT. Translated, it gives CASSWSGTWNVVSQPQHF. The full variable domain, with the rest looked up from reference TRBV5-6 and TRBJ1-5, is DAGVTQSPTHLIKTRGQQVTLRCSPKSGHDTVSWYQQALGQGPQFIFQYYEEEERQRGNFPDRFSGHQFPNYSSELNVNALLLGDSALYLCASSWSGTWNVVSQPQHFGDGTRLSIL.

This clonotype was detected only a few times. CDR3 residues: CATSDLSRGDYNEQFF. The CDR3 coding sequence is TGTGCCACCAGTGATTTGTCACGGGGGGACTACAATGAGCAGTTCTTC. V usage is TRBV24-1 and J usage is TRBJ2-1; the match to TRBD2 covers 7 bases. With 0 bases clipped from V and 3 bases from J, the junction kept 4 bases outside the gene matches. The length of the CDR3 is 16 residues. CDR1 and CDR2 (germline): KGHDR, SFDVKD.

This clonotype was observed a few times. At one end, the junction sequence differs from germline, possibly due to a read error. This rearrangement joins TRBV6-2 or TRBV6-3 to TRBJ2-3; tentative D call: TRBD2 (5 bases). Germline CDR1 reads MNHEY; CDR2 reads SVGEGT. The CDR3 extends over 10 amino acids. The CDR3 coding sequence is TGTACCAGGTCGGGGGATACGCAGTATTTT. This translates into CTRSGDTQYF.

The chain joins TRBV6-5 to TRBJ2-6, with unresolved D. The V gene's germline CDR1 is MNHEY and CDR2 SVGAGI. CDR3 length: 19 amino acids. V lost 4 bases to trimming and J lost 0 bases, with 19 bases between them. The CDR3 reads CASSSLFYRYDSGANVLTF. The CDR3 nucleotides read TGTGCCAGCAGTTCCCTGTTTTACCGATACGACTCTGGGGCCAACGTCCTGACTTTC.

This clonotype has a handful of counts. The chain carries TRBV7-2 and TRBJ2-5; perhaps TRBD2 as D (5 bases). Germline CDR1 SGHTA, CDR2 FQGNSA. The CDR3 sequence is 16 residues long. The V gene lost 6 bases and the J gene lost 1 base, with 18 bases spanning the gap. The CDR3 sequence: CASREWAGGSQETQYF. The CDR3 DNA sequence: TGTGCCAGCAGGGAGTGGGCTGGAGGATCCCAAGAGACCCAGTACTTC.

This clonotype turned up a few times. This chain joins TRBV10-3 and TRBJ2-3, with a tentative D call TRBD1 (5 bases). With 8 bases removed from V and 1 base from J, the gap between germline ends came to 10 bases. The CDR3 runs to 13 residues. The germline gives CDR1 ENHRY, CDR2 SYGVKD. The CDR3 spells CAIHGAGTDTQYF. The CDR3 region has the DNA TGTGCCATCCATGGGGCCGGCACAGATACGCAGTATTTT.

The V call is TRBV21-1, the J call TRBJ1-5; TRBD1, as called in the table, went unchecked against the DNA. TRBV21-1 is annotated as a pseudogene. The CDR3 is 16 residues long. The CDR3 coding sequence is TGTGCCAGCAGCAAAAAGGGAGGGGGCCGGGGTCAGCCCCAGCATTTT. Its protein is CASSKKGGGRGQPQHF.

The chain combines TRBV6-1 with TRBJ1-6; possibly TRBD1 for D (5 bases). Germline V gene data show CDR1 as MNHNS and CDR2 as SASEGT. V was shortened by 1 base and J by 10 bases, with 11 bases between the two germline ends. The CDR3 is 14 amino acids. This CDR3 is CASSEGWDGSPLHF. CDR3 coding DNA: TGTGCCAGCAGTGAAGGCTGGGACGGATCACCCCTCCACTTT.

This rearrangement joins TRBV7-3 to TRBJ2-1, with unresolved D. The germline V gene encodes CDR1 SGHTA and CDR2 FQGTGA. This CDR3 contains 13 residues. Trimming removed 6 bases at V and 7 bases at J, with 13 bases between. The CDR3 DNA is TGTGCCAGCAGGGACCCTTTGGGTAATGAGCAGTTCTTC. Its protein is CASRDPLGNEQFF.

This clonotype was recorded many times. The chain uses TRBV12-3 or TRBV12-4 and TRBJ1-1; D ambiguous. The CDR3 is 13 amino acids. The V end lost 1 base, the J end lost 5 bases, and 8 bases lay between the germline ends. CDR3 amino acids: CASSLGRSTEAFF. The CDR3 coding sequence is TGTGCCAGCAGTTTAGGCAGGAGTACTGAAGCTTTCTTT.

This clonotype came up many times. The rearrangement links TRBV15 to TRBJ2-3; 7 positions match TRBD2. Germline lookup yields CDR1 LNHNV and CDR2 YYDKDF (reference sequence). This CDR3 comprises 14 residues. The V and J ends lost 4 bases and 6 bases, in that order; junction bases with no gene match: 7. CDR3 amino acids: CATSTRSRGDTQYF. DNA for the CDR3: TGTGCCACCAGCACCCGATCGCGGGGGGATACGCAGTATTTT.

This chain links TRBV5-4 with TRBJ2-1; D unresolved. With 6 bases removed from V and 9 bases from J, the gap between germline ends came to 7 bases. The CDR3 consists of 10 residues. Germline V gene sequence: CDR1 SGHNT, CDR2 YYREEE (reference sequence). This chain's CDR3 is CASTLVEQFF. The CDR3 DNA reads TGTGCCAGCACCCTGGTTGAGCAGTTCTTC.

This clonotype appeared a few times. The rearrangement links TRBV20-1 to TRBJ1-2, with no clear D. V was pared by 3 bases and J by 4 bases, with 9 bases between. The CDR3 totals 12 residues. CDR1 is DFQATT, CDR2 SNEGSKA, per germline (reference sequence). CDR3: CSASRRSYGYTF. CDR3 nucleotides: TGCAGTGCTAGTCGCAGATCCTATGGCTACACCTTC.

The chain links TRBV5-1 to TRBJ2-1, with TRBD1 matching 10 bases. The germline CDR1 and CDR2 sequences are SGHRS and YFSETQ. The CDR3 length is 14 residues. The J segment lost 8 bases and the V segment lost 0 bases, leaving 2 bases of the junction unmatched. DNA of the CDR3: TGCGCCAGCAGCTTGGGACAGGGGGCCGATGAGCAGTTCTTC. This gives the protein CASSLGQGADEQFF.

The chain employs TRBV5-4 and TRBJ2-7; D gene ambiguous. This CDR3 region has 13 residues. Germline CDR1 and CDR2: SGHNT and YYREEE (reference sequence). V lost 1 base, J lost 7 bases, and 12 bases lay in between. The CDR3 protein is CASSLFALAEQYF. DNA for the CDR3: TGTGCCAGCAGCTTGTTCGCGCTGGCGGAGCAGTACTTC.

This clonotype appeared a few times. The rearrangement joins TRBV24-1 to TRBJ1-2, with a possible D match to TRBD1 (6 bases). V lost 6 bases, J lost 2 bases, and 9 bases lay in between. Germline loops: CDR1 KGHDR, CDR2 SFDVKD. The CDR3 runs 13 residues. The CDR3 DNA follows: TGTGCCACCAGTACCGGGACAAACTATGGCTACACCTTC. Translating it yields CATSTGTNYGYTF.

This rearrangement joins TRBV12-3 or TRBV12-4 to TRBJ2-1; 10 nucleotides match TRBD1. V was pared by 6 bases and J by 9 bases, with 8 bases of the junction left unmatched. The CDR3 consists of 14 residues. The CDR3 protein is CASRPGTGDIEQFF. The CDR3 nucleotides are TGTGCCAGCAGGCCCGGGACAGGGGATATTGAGCAGTTCTTC.

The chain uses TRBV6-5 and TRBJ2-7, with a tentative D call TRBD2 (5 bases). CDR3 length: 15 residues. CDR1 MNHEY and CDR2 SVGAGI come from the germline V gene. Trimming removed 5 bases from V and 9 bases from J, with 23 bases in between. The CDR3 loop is CASSTPGYRFFRQYF. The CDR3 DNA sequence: TGTGCCAGCAGTACTCCGGGATATCGATTTTTTAGGCAGTACTTC.

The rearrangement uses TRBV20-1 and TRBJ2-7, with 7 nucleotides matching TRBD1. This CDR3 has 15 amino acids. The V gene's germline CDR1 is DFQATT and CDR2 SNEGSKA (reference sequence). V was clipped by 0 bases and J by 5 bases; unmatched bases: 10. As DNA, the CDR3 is TGCAGTGCTAGAGACCCCAAGGGGGCGGTGGACGAGCAGTACTTC. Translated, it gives CSARDPKGAVDEQYF.

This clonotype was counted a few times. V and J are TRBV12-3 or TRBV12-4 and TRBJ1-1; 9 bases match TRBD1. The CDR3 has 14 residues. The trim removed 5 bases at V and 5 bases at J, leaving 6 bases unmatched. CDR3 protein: CASSPQGADTEAFF. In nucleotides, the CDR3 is TGTGCCAGCAGTCCACAGGGGGCGGATACTGAAGCTTTCTTT.

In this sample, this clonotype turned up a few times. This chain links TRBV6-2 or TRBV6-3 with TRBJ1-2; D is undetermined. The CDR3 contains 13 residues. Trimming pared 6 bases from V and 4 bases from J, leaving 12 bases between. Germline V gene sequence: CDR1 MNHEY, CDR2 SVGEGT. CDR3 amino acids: CASRLDKLYGYTF. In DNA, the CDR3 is TGTGCCAGCAGGCTCGACAAACTCTATGGCTACACCTTC.

CDR3 protein: CASSLVWGNEKLFF. CDR3 bases: TGTGCCAGCAGCCTCGTTTGGGGGAATGAAAAACTGTTTTTT. The V call is TRBV7-6, the J call TRBJ1-4, with D possibly matching TRBD1 (5 bases). This CDR3 is 14 amino acids long. Germline-derived CDR1 and CDR2 are SGHVS and FNYEAQ. V lost 5 bases and J 5 bases, leaving 12 bases between the germline ends.

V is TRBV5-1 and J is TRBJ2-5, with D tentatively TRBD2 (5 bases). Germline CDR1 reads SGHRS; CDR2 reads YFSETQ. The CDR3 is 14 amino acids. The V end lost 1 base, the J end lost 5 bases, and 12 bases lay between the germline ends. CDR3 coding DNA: TGCGCCAGCAGCTTGATCGGGGTCGAGGAGACCCAGTACTTC. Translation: CASSLIGVEETQYF.

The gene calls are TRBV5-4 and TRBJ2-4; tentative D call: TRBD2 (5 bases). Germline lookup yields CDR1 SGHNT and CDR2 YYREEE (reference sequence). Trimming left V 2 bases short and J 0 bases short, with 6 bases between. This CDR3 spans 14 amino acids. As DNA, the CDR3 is TGTGCCAGCAGCTTTGGAGGAGCCAAAAACATTCAGTACTTC. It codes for CASSFGGAKNIQYF.

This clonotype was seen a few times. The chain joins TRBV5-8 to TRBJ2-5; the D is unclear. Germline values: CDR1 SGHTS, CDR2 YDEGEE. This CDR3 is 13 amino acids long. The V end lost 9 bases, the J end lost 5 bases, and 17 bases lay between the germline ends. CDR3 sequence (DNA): TGTGCCAACCATCTTCCGGGTTTGGAGACCCAGTACTTC. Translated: CANHLPGLETQYF. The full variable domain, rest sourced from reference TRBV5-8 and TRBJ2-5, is EAGVTQSPTHLIKTRGQQATLRCSPISGHTSVYWYQQALGLGLQFLLWYDEGEERNRGNFPPRFSGRQFPNYSSELNVNALELEDSALYLCANHLPGLETQYFGPGTRLLVL.

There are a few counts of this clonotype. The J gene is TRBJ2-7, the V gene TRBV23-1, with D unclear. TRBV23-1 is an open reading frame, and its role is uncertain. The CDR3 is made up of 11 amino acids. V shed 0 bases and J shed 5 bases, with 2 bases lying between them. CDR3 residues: CASSQSHEQYV. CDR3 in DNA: TGCGCCAGCAGTCAATCACACGAGCAGTACGTC.

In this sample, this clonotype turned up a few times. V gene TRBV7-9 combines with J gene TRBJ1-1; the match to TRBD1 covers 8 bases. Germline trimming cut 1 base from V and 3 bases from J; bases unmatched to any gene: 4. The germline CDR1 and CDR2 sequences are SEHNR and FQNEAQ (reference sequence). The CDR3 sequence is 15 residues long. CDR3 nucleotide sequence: TGTGCCAGCAGCTTAGTCCCGGACAGGGACACTGAAGCTTTCTTT. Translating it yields CASSLVPDRDTEAFF.

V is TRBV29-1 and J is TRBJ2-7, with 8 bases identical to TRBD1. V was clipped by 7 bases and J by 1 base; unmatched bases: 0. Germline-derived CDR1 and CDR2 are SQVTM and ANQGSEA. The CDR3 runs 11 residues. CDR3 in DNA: TGCAGCGGACAGGGGTCCTACGAGCAGTACTTC. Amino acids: CSGQGSYEQYF.

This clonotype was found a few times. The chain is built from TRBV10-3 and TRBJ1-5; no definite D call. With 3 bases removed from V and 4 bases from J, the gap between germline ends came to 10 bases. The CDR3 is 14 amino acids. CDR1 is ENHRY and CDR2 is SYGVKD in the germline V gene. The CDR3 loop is CAISDSGDNQPQHF. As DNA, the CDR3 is TGTGCCATCAGTGACTCTGGGGATAATCAGCCCCAGCATTTT.